The 12 T cell receptor beta chains listed next were all sequenced from one sample in a study of blood T cells in healthy people across ages. Primed by a sample-barcoded 5' primer and a J-beta primer mix, a second PCR proceeded for 7 to 11 cycles. TCRdb fed the 5' RACE reads into MiXCR, producing one record per CDR3 protein. The sample lists 750,000 or so distinct CDR3 sequences, around a quarter occurring once. These data also featured in a second study, about T cells of mothers and their children.

The sequencing input was blood. The receptors were gathered from a boy between 10 and 17 years old in good health.

The chain links TRBV9 to TRBJ2-7, with D tentatively TRBD1 or TRBD2 (5 bases each). Germline V gene lookup returns CDR1 SGDLS and CDR2 YYNGEE. The V end lost 3 bases, the J end lost 1 base, and 11 bases lay between the germline ends. The length of the CDR3 is 14 residues. As DNA, the CDR3 is TGTGCCAGCAGCGCCGTGGGGGTTTCCTACGAGCAGTACTTC. Its translation is CASSAVGVSYEQYF.

This clonotype was counted a few times. CDR3 DNA: TGTGCCACCAGCAGAGGTCTTCTGCGGGACAGGGAAAGGGAAGCTTTCTTT. As protein: CATSRGLLRDREREAFF. The rearrangement joins TRBV15 to TRBJ1-1; TRBD1 agrees at 9 bases. Germline V gene lookup returns CDR1 LNHNV and CDR2 YYDKDF (reference sequence). The junction had 14 bases not matched to a gene; V was cut back by 1 base and J by 8 bases. The CDR3 has 17 amino acids.

There are a few counts of this clonotype. J is TRBJ2-6 and V is TRBV4-2, with D hard to call. There are 14 residues in the CDR3. V lost 0 bases and J 4 bases, leaving 4 bases between the germline ends. The germline gives CDR1 LGHNA, CDR2 YNFKEQ. The CDR3 protein is CASSQESGANVLTF. The CDR3 DNA follows: TGTGCCAGCAGCCAAGAATCAGGGGCCAACGTCCTGACTTTC.

This clonotype came up a few times. The chain combines TRBV20-1 with TRBJ2-5; 10 nucleotides agree with TRBD2. The tail of the sequence fits TRBJ2-7 better, so the J call may be wrong. The CDR3 has 15 amino acids. Germline assignment: CDR1 DFQATT and CDR2 SNEGSKA (reference sequence). CDR3 coding DNA: TGCAGTGCTTTAAGAGCGGGAGGGTCTTCCTACGAGCAGTACTTC. As protein: CSALRAGGSSYEQYF.

V gene TRBV6-5 combines with J gene TRBJ2-1; D is uncertain. V was shortened by 8 bases and J by 0 bases, with 20 bases between the two germline ends. The CDR3 covers 17 residues. CDR1 MNHEY and CDR2 SVGAGI come from the germline V gene. The CDR3 sequence is CASEVRAAVSSYNEQFF. The CDR3 nucleotides are TGTGCCAGCGAGGTACGGGCAGCAGTGAGCTCCTACAATGAGCAGTTCTTC.

This chain joins TRBV20-1 and TRBJ2-1, with D unclear. Trimming removed 0 bases from V and 12 bases from J, with 9 bases in between. In germline, CDR1 is DFQATT, CDR2 SNEGSKA (reference sequence). The CDR3 is made up of 11 amino acids. Here the CDR3 reads CSARDGIVQFF. In DNA, the CDR3 is TGCAGTGCTAGAGACGGTATCGTGCAGTTCTTC.

The gene calls are TRBV2 and TRBJ2-5; no clear D. The J call may be incorrect, as the DNA end agrees better with TRBJ2-1. The V gene's germline CDR1 is SNHLY and CDR2 FYNNEI. The length of the CDR3 is 12 residues. Here the CDR3 DNA reads TGTGCCAGCAGTGTTCTAAGTAGTGAGCAGTTCTTC. It is translated as CASSVLSSEQFF.

The rearrangement uses TRBV15 and TRBJ2-5; possibly TRBD1 for D (6 bases). Germline lookup yields CDR1 LNHNV and CDR2 YYDKDF (reference sequence). CDR3 size: 14 residues. V dropped 1 base and J dropped 5 bases, with 11 bases sitting between them. CDR3 amino acids: CATSRADRSETQYF. The DNA of the CDR3 is TGTGCCACCAGCAGAGCCGACAGGTCGGAGACCCAGTACTTC.

J is TRBJ2-5 and V is TRBV12-3 or TRBV12-4; 11 nucleotides align to TRBD2. The last part of the DNA fits TRBJ2-1 better; the J call may be wrong. The CDR3 contains 17 residues. CDR3 sequence: CASSPAAASGRKDEQFF. In nucleotides, the CDR3 is TGTGCCAGCAGTCCAGCGGCGGCTAGCGGGAGGAAGGATGAGCAGTTCTTC.

The table lists this clonotype with a few counts. The rearrangement links TRBV29-1 to TRBJ2-7; D perhaps matches TRBD1 (5 bases). Germline CDR1 SQVTM, CDR2 ANQGSEA. V gave up 7 bases and J gave up 5 bases, with 15 bases separating them. The CDR3 spans 12 residues. CDR3 sequence: CSARTSSHEQYF. For the CDR3, the DNA is TGCAGCGCCCGGACATCGTCTCACGAGCAGTACTTC.

This chain joins TRBV7-8 and TRBJ2-5; TRBD2 matches 16 bases. The J segment lost 6 bases and the V segment lost 0 bases, leaving 13 bases of the junction unmatched. This CDR3 spans 20 amino acids. The V gene's germline CDR1 is SGHVS and CDR2 FQNEAQ. CDR3 bases: TGTGCCAGCAGCTTAGCGTCCCGGGGACTAGCGGGAGGGTTCATCCAGACCCAGTACTTC. Translation gives CASSLASRGLAGGFIQTQYF. Filled out from reference TRBV7-8 and TRBJ2-5, the complete variable domain reads GAGVSQSPRYKVAKRGQDVALRCDPISGHVSLFWYQQALGQGPEFLTYFQNEAQLDKSGLPSDRFFAERPEGSVSTLKIQRTQQEDSAVYLCASSLASRGLAGGFIQTQYFGPGTRLLVL.

This clonotype was picked up a small number of times. This sequence joins TRBV7-3 and TRBJ2-1, with TRBD1 matching over 10 bases. Germline assignment: CDR1 SGHTA and CDR2 FQGTGA. CDR3 size: 14 residues. Trimming removed 2 bases from V and 12 bases from J; junction bases left unmatched: 7. The CDR3 sequence: CASSLGTGVGGQFF. In nucleotides, the CDR3 is TGTGCCAGCAGCTTAGGGACAGGGGTTGGAGGGCAGTTCTTC.